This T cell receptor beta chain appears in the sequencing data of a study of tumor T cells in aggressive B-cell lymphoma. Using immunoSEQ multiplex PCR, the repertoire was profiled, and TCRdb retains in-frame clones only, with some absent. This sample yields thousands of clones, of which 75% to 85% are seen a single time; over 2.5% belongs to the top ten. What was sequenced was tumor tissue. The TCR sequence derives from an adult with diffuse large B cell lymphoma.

CDR3 loop: CASSVSSGAYEQYV. The CDR3 nucleotides are TGCGCCAGCAGCGTCTCTAGCGGTGCCTACGAGCAGTACGTC. This chain links TRBV5-1 with TRBJ2-7; 7 bases are shared with TRBD2. Germline V gene sequence: CDR1 SGHRS, CDR2 YFSETQ. The CDR3 length is 14 residues. The V and J ends lost 4 bases and 2 bases, in that order; junction bases with no gene match: 6.